What follows are 20 T cell receptor beta chains derived from one specimen sequenced in a study of early T cells in non-severe SARS-CoV-2 infection. TCRdb reanalysed the 5' RACE reads using MiXCR and keeps one entry per CDR3 protein. The sample holds approximately 81,000 distinct CDR3 sequences, 13% seen once. The sequenced material came from whole blood. These receptors were collected from an adult who was a healthcare worker with PCR-confirmed SARS-CoV-2 infection or an uninfected control (not recorded which).

This chain links TRBV4-1 with TRBJ1-1; D uncertain. The germline V gene has CDR1 MGHRA and CDR2 YSYEKL. Trimming stripped 0 bases from V and 2 bases from J, with 13 bases between. This CDR3 spans 16 amino acids. The CDR3 nucleotides are TGCGCCAGCAGCCAAGAAGTCCCAGGTTCTAACACTGAAGCTTTCTTT. It yields the protein CASSQEVPGSNTEAFF.

This clonotype has just a few counts. The chain is built from TRBV12-3 or TRBV12-4 and TRBJ1-6; maybe TRBD1 (6 bases). Deletions cut 5 bases from V and 7 bases from J, with 12 bases between. The CDR3 has 14 residues. The CDR3 protein is CASSPGTWNSPLHF. CDR3 nucleotides: TGTGCCAGCAGTCCCGGGACATGGAATTCACCCCTCCACTTT.

This rearrangement joins TRBV2 to TRBJ1-6; tentatively, D is TRBD1 (6 bases). The germline V and J ends were trimmed by 7 bases and 8 bases, with 12 bases remaining between them. This CDR3 spans 13 amino acids. Germline V CDR1 and CDR2: SNHLY, FYNNEI. CDR3 loop: CASIAEGDSPLHF. The DNA for the CDR3 is TGTGCCAGCATCGCTGAGGGGGATTCACCCCTCCACTTT.

This clonotype was detected many times. The V gene is TRBV3-1, the J gene TRBJ2-3, with unresolved D. The CDR3 loop spans 15 amino acids. Looked up from germline, CDR1 is LGHDT and CDR2 is YNNKEL (reference sequence). Trimming took off 0 bases at V and 2 bases at J, with 9 bases between the two ends. The CDR3 region has the DNA TGTGCCAGCAGCCAAGATTTTAGCTTCACAGATACGCAGTATTTT. The encoded protein is CASSQDFSFTDTQYF.

The table lists this clonotype with many counts. The chain uses TRBV3-1 and TRBJ1-1, with D possibly being TRBD1 (5 bases). The V gene's germline CDR1 is LGHDT and CDR2 YNNKEL (reference sequence). The ends were cut back, 4 bases at V and 2 bases at J, with 8 bases in the middle. This CDR3 has 13 amino acids. CDR3 protein: CASSRTLNTEAFF. The CDR3 region has the DNA TGTGCCAGCAGCCGGACACTTAACACTGAAGCTTTCTTT.

Only a few counts were recorded for this clonotype. The chain joins TRBV6-5 to TRBJ1-1; weak D call: TRBD1 (5 bases). Germline lookup yields CDR1 MNHEY and CDR2 SVGAGI. With 7 bases removed from V and 2 bases from J, the gap between germline ends came to 8 bases. The CDR3 extends over 12 amino acids. The CDR3 DNA follows: TGTGCCAGCAAACAGGAAAACACTGAAGCTTTCTTT. Translating it yields CASKQENTEAFF.

This clonotype was recorded many times. V usage is TRBV6-1 and J usage is TRBJ1-1; 9 bases are a match to TRBD1. Looked up from germline, CDR1 is MNHNS and CDR2 is SASEGT. This CDR3 contains 16 residues. Trimming cost V 6 bases and J 11 bases; bases outside gene matches: 19. The DNA for the CDR3 is TGTGCCAGCAGGGAGTTGACCGGACAGGGGACGGGTAGGGCTTTCTTT. Translation gives CASRELTGQGTGRAFF.

The chain recombines TRBV6-6 with TRBJ1-2, with D perhaps TRBD1 (5 bases). Trimming stripped 4 bases from V and 4 bases from J, with 16 bases between. The V gene's germline CDR1 is MNHNY and CDR2 SVGAGI (reference sequence). CDR3 length: 15 amino acids. CDR3 sequence: CASSSRDEGGYGYTF. The CDR3 coding sequence is TGTGCCAGCAGTTCCCGGGACGAAGGAGGCTATGGCTACACCTTC.

This rearrangement joins TRBV21-1 to TRBJ2-7; the table's D call, TRBD1, was not checked against the DNA. TRBV21-1 is tagged as a pseudogene. This CDR3 comprises 15 residues. Here the CDR3 reads CASTYRDRATYEQYF. In nucleotides, the CDR3 is TGTGCCAGCACTTACCGGGACAGGGCCACCTACGAGCAGTACTTC.

This clonotype was detected many times. The chain uses TRBV29-1 and TRBJ2-3, with 12 nucleotides matching TRBD2. Per germline, CDR1 SQVTM and CDR2 ANQGSEA. The CDR3 runs to 15 residues. After removal of 7 bases from V and 2 bases from J, the junction contained 7 bases not matched to a gene. CDR3 sequence reads: CSGGWTSGDTDTQYF. DNA of the CDR3: TGCAGCGGGGGATGGACTAGCGGGGACACAGATACGCAGTATTTT.

The chain uses TRBV5-5 and TRBJ2-1, with a weak D call TRBD2 (6 bases). Deletions cut 4 bases from V and 0 bases from J, with 11 bases between. Germline V CDR1 and CDR2: SGHKS, YYEKEE (reference sequence). The CDR3 totals 15 residues. The CDR3 nucleotides are TGTGCCAGCAGCACCTGGGGGGACTCCTACAATGAGCAGTTCTTC. As protein: CASSTWGDSYNEQFF.

V usage is TRBV3-1 and J usage is TRBJ2-1; D remains unclear. CDR1 and CDR2 (germline): LGHDT, YNNKEL (reference sequence). This CDR3 comprises 15 residues. Trimming cost V 3 bases and J 9 bases, with 18 bases left between them. The CDR3 region is CASSQTAGPGGEQFF. The CDR3, as DNA: TGTGCCAGCAGCCAGACCGCCGGACCCGGCGGTGAGCAGTTCTTC.

This clonotype has at least ten counts. The chain combines TRBV7-9 with TRBJ2-7; possible D gene TRBD2, 5 bases. The length of the CDR3 is 14 residues. The germline CDR1 and CDR2 sequences are SEHNR and FQNEAQ (reference sequence). V lost 0 bases, J lost 4 bases, and 10 bases lay in between. CDR3 sequence reads: CASSLAGVFYEQYF. CDR3 DNA sequence: TGTGCCAGCAGCTTAGCGGGAGTTTTTTACGAGCAGTACTTC.

This clonotype was found many times. The chain joins TRBV20-1 to TRBJ2-1; D might be TRBD2 (6 bases). The CDR3 runs to 17 residues. The V gene lost 0 bases and the J gene lost 1 base, with 16 bases spanning the gap. Germline V gene data show CDR1 as DFQATT and CDR2 as SNEGSKA (reference sequence). This chain's CDR3 is CSARDSGPLISYNEQFF. The CDR3 DNA reads as TGCAGTGCTAGAGATAGCGGTCCACTGATATCCTACAATGAGCAGTTCTTC.

The chain is built from TRBV29-1 and TRBJ2-6, with D tentatively TRBD1 (6 bases). Germline V gene lookup returns CDR1 SQVTM and CDR2 ANQGSEA. With 4 bases removed from V and 2 bases from J, the gap between germline ends came to 15 bases. There are 16 residues in the CDR3. CDR3 amino acids: CSVVNREAPGANVLTF. CDR3 in DNA: TGCAGCGTTGTAAACAGGGAAGCCCCTGGGGCCAACGTCCTGACTTTC.

The rearrangement joins TRBV7-3 to TRBJ2-2; TRBD1 is a possible D gene (5 bases). Per germline, CDR1 SGHTA and CDR2 FQGTGA. This CDR3 has 19 amino acids. With 6 bases removed from V and 0 bases from J, the gap between germline ends came to 23 bases. DNA of the CDR3: TGTGCCAGCAGTCCCCTCCTCCTGACAGCTGAGGCGAACACCGGGGAGCTGTTTTTT. Translating gives CASSPLLLTAEANTGELFF.

This clonotype appeared many times. The rearrangement uses TRBV30 and TRBJ2-7; 14 bases match TRBD2. Looked up from germline, CDR1 is GTSNPN and CDR2 is SVGIG (reference sequence). The CDR3 totals 18 residues. V trimming: 4 bases; J trimming: 6 bases; junction bases outside the gene matches: 17. The CDR3, as DNA: TGTGCCTGGACCTCACACCTCCCGGGACTAGCGGGAGCAGGCGAGCAGTACTTC. Translating gives CAWTSHLPGLAGAGEQYF.

The chain links TRBV7-3 to TRBJ2-6; 8 bases map to TRBD1. Germline trimming cut 1 base from V and 3 bases from J; bases unmatched to any gene: 5. Germline lookup yields CDR1 SGHTA and CDR2 FQGTGA. The CDR3 spans 17 residues. CDR3 loop: CASSLNARGLGANVLTF. CDR3 DNA sequence: TGTGCCAGCAGCTTAAATGCCAGGGGGCTTGGGGCCAACGTCCTGACTTTC.

This clonotype has ten or more counts. The chain joins TRBV20-1 to TRBJ1-1, with TRBD1 matching over 8 bases. Trimming removed 1 base from V and 10 bases from J; junction bases left unmatched: 11. This CDR3 has 14 amino acids. Germline CDR1 is DFQATT and CDR2 is SNEGSKA (reference sequence). The CDR3 here is CSARARPDRGAAFF. The CDR3 nucleotides read TGCAGTGCTAGAGCCCGCCCCGACAGGGGAGCAGCTTTCTTT.

This clonotype was picked up a small number of times. This chain joins TRBV19 and TRBJ1-5; D unresolved. This CDR3 has 13 amino acids. V lost 6 bases and J 3 bases, leaving 9 bases between the germline ends. CDR1 and CDR2 (germline): LNHDA, SQIVND (reference sequence). CDR3 DNA sequence: TGTGCCAGTAGACAGCCTAACAATCAGCCCCAGCATTTT. It is translated as CASRQPNNQPQHF.